The 17 T cell receptor beta chains below were found in one sample sequenced in a study of blood T cell repertoires in COVID-19. The repertoire was sequenced with immunoSEQ multiplex PCR; TCRdb's copy has only in-frame clones and lacks some. This table has fewer than 150,000 clones, 88% appearing once. Sequenced input: peripheral blood. The receptors come from a human donor in a cohort sampled during active COVID-19.

This rearrangement joins TRBV4-3 to TRBJ1-1; 8 positions agree with TRBD1. The V gene's germline CDR1 is LGHNA and CDR2 YSLEER. This CDR3 is 15 amino acids long. Trimming removed 3 bases from V and 0 bases from J; junction bases left unmatched: 3. In DNA form, the CDR3 reads TGCGCCAGCAGCCACGGGGACAGGCTGAACACTGAAGCTTTCTTT. Translation gives CASSHGDRLNTEAFF.

V is TRBV14 and J is TRBJ2-7; TRBD2 aligns across 8 bases. With V trimmed by 4 bases and J by 3 bases, 11 bases remained unmatched. The CDR3 covers 16 residues. Germline V gene data show CDR1 as SGHDN and CDR2 as FVKESK. Here the CDR3 DNA reads TGTGCCAGCAGCCTTACGCAATGGCGGGGGGTCTACGAGCAGTACTTC. Protein product: CASSLTQWRGVYEQYF.

The chain joins TRBV30 to TRBJ1-6, with 9 bases lining up with TRBD1. The J segment lost 7 bases and the V segment lost 6 bases, leaving 7 bases of the junction unmatched. Germline V gene lookup returns CDR1 GTSNPN and CDR2 SVGIG (reference sequence). This CDR3 contains 14 residues. The CDR3 nucleotides read TGTGCCTGCAACCGGGACAGGGACAATTCACCCCTCCACTTT. It translates to CACNRDRDNSPLHF.

The gene calls are TRBV18 and TRBJ2-1, with D uncertain. CDR3 length: 13 amino acids. Trimming took 4 bases from V and 14 from J, leaving 18 bases between them. CDR1 is KGHSH and CDR2 is LQKENI in the germline V gene. In DNA, the CDR3 is TGTGCCAGCTCACATTCCAGCGAGGCCCTAGAGTTCTTC. Its protein product is CASSHSSEALEFF.

The chain has TRBV5-1 and TRBJ2-3; D unresolved. In germline, CDR1 is SGHRS, CDR2 YFSETQ. The CDR3 spans 14 residues. Trimming took 1 base from V and 5 from J, leaving 11 bases between them. The CDR3 bases are TGCGCCAGCAGCTTGTTCGCGCTCGGAGATACGCAGTATTTT. It yields the protein CASSLFALGDTQYF.

The chain is built from TRBV23-1 and TRBJ2-5, with D maybe TRBD2 (6 bases). TRBV23-1 is an open reading frame, and its role is uncertain. V was pared by 10 bases and J by 4 bases, with 22 bases between. The CDR3 sequence is 15 residues long. This CDR3 reads CATLITRGGGETQYF. DNA of the CDR3: TGCGCCACCTTAATCACTCGGGGAGGAGGAGAGACCCAGTACTTC.

This sequence joins TRBV5-5 and TRBJ1-1; 10 bases fit TRBD1. The CDR3 contains 15 residues. Germline V gene lookup returns CDR1 SGHKS and CDR2 YYEKEE (reference sequence). The J segment lost 6 bases and the V segment lost 4 bases, leaving 9 bases of the junction unmatched. CDR3 amino acids: CASSDPGQGSPEAFF. In DNA form, the CDR3 reads TGTGCCAGCAGCGATCCGGGACAGGGGTCCCCTGAAGCTTTCTTT.

The chain links TRBV11-2 to TRBJ2-7; D not certain. The CDR3 runs 12 residues. Germline assignment: CDR1 SGHAT and CDR2 FQNNGV. V lost 5 bases and J 3 bases, leaving 8 bases between the germline ends. The CDR3 DNA reads TGTGCCAGCAGCCCTCAGTTCTACGAGCAGTACTTC. The encoded protein is CASSPQFYEQYF.

The rearrangement links TRBV6-1 to TRBJ2-3; D perhaps matches TRBD1 (6 bases). This CDR3 comprises 15 residues. Trimming took 1 base from V and 1 from J, leaving 9 bases between them. CDR1 and CDR2 (germline): MNHNS, SASEGT. As DNA, the CDR3 is TGTGCCAGCAGTGAAGGGACAGTTCGCACAGATACGCAGTATTTT. Translated: CASSEGTVRTDTQYF.

The V gene is TRBV15, the J gene TRBJ2-7, with a tentative D call TRBD1 (5 bases). Trimming took 0 bases from V and 0 from J, leaving 15 bases between them. The germline CDR1 and CDR2 sequences are LNHNV and YYDKDF (reference sequence). The CDR3 contains 17 residues. This chain's CDR3 is CATSRDSARVSSYEQYF. CDR3 DNA sequence: TGTGCCACCAGCAGAGACTCCGCCAGGGTAAGCTCCTACGAGCAGTACTTC.

The chain is built from TRBV18 and TRBJ2-3, with 11 positions matching TRBD2. V lost 0 bases, J lost 7 bases, and 3 bases stayed unmatched. Germline lookup yields CDR1 KGHSH and CDR2 LQKENI. This CDR3 comprises 15 residues. The CDR3 loop is CASSPPLAGGHTQYF. In DNA form, the CDR3 reads TGTGCCAGCTCACCACCGCTAGCGGGGGGTCATACGCAGTATTTT.

The chain couples TRBV11-3 to TRBJ2-3; D ambiguous. Looked up from germline, CDR1 is SGHNT and CDR2 is YENEEA. Trimming shortened V by 8 bases and J by 5 bases, and 14 bases separated the two germline ends. The length of the CDR3 is 13 residues. CDR3 sequence reads: CASSAGRRDTQYF. The DNA of the CDR3 is TGTGCCAGCTCGGCCGGAAGGAGAGATACGCAGTATTTT.

This clone occurred once. The V gene is TRBV24-1, the J gene TRBJ2-6; D is possibly TRBD1 (6 bases). CDR3 size: 17 residues. CDR1 is KGHDR, CDR2 SFDVKD, per germline. Deletions cut 4 bases from V and 0 bases from J, with 12 bases between. In DNA form, the CDR3 reads TGTGCCACCAGTGACCCCGGACAGTTCTCTGGGGCCAACGTCCTGACTTTC. Translated, it gives CATSDPGQFSGANVLTF.

The chain couples TRBV6-5 to TRBJ2-7; 8 bases are shared with TRBD1. CDR1 and CDR2 (germline): MNHEY, SVGAGI. The CDR3 loop spans 15 amino acids. V lost 8 bases to trimming and J lost 0 bases; unmatched junction nucleotides: 9. CDR3 DNA sequence: TGTGCCAGCGTAGATCAGGGGACAGGCTCCTACGAGCAGTACTTC. It is translated as CASVDQGTGSYEQYF.

CDR3 protein: CASSRDRGLTGELFF. CDR3 nucleotides: TGTGCCAGCAGCCGAGACAGGGGGCTCACCGGGGAGCTGTTTTTT. V usage is TRBV5-6 and J usage is TRBJ2-2; TRBD1 agrees at 10 bases. Germline-derived CDR1 and CDR2 are SGHDT and YYEEEE. V shed 4 bases and J 4 bases; nucleotides not matched to a gene: 4. The CDR3 consists of 15 residues.

The chain combines TRBV5-6 with TRBJ1-1; 10 bases line up with TRBD1. J lost 6 bases, V lost 1 base, and 12 bases had no gene match. Germline assignment: CDR1 SGHDT and CDR2 YYEEEE. There are 17 residues in the CDR3. The CDR3 reads CASSLFEGLDRGSEAFF. CDR3 bases: TGTGCCAGCAGCTTGTTTGAAGGTCTGGACAGGGGGTCTGAAGCTTTCTTT.

The V call is TRBV6-5, the J call TRBJ2-1; 8 bases are shared with TRBD1. V gave up 4 bases and J gave up 7 bases; unmatched junction bases: 9. CDR3 length: 15 amino acids. Germline loops: CDR1 MNHEY, CDR2 SVGAGI. CDR3 residues: CASSSGTGAGNEQFF. The CDR3 coding sequence is TGTGCCAGCAGTTCCGGGACAGGTGCGGGAAATGAGCAGTTCTTC.